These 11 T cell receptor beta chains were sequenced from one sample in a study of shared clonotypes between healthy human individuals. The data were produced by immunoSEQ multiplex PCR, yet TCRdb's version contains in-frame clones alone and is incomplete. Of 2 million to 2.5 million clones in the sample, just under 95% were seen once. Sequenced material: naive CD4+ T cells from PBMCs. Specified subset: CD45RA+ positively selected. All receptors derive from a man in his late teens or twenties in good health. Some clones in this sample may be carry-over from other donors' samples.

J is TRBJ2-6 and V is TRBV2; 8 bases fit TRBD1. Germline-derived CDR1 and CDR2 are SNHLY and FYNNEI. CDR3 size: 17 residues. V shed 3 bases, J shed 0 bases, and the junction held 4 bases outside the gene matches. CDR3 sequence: CASSDLGQDSGANVLTF. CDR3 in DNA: TGTGCCAGCAGTGACCTGGGACAGGACTCTGGGGCCAACGTCCTGACTTTC.

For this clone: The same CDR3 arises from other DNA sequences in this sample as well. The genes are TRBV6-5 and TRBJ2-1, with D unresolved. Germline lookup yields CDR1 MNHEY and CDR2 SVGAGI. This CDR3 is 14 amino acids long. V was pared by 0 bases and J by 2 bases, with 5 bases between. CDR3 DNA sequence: TGTGCCAGCAGTTACTCTCCAGCCTACAATGAGCAGTTCTTC. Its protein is CASSYSPAYNEQFF.

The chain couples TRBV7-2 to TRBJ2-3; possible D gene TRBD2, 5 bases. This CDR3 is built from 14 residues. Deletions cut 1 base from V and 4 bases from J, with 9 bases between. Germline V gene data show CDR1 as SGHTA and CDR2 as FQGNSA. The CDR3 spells CASSLGLASDTQYF. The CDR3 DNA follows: TGTGCCAGCAGCTTAGGGCTAGCTTCAGATACGCAGTATTTT.

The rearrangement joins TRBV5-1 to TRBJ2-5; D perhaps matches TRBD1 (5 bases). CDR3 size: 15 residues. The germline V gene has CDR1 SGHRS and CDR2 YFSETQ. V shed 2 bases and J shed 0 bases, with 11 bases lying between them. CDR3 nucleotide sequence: TGCGCCAGCAGCTTCACGCCAGGGTACCAAGAGACCCAGTACTTC. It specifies CASSFTPGYQETQYF.

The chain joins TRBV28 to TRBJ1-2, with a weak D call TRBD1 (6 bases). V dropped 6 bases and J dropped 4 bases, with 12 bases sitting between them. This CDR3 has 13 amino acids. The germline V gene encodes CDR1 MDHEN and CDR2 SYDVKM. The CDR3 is CASSNTGPYGYTF. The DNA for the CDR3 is TGTGCCAGCAGCAATACAGGGCCCTATGGCTACACCTTC.

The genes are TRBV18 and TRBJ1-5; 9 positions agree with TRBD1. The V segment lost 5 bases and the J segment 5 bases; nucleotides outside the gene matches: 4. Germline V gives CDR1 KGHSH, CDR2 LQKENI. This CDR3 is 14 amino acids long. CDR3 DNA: TGTGCCAGCTCAGATACAGGGGGCGATCAGCCCCAGCATTTT. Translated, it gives CASSDTGGDQPQHF.

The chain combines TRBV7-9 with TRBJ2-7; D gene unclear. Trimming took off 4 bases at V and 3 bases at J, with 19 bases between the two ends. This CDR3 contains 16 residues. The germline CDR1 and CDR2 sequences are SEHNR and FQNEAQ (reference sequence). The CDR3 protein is CASSSTPRFSGYEQYF. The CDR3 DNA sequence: TGTGCCAGCAGCTCAACCCCGAGATTCAGTGGCTACGAGCAGTACTTC. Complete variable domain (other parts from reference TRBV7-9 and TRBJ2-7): DTGVSQNPRHKITKRGQNVTFRCDPISEHNRLYWYRQTLGQGPEFLTYFQNEAQLEKSRLLSDRFSAERPKGSFSTLEIQRTEQGDSAMYLCASSSTPRFSGYEQYFGPGTRLTVT.

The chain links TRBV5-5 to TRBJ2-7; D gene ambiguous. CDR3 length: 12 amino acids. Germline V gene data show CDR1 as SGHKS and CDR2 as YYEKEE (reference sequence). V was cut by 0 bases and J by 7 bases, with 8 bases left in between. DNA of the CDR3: TGTGCCAGCAGCTTGGGGGATTGGGAGCAGTACTTC. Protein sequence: CASSLGDWEQYF.

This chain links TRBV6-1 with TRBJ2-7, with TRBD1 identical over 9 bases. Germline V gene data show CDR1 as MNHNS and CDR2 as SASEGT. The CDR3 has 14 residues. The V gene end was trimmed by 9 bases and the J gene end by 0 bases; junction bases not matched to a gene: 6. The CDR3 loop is CASTRDRASYEQYF. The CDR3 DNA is TGTGCCAGTACTCGGGACAGGGCCTCCTACGAGCAGTACTTC.

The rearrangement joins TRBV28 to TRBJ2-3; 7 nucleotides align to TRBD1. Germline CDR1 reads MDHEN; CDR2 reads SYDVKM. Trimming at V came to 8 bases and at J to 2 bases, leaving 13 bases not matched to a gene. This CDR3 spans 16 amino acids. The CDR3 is CASHPPTGANTDTQYF. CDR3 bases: TGTGCCAGCCACCCTCCCACAGGGGCGAACACAGATACGCAGTATTTT.

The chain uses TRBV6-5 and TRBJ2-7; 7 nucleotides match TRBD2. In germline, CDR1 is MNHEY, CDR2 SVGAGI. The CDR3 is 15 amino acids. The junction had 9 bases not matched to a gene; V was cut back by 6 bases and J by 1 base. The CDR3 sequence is CASSPTAGVSYEQYF. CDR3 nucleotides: TGTGCCAGCAGCCCAACCGCGGGGGTTTCCTACGAGCAGTACTTC.